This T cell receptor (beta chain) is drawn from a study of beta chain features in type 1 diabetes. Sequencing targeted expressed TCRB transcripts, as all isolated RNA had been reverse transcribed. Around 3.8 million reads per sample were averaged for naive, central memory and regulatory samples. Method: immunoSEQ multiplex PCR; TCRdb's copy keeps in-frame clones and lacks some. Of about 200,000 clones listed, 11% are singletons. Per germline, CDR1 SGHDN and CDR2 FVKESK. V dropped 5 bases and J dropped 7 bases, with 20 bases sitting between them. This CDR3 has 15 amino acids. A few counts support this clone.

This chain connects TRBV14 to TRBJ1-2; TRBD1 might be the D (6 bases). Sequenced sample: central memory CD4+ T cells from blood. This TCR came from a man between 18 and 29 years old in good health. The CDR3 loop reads CASSARAGALGGYTF. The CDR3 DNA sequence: TGTGCCAGCAGCGCCAGAGCAGGGGCACTTGGTGGCTACACCTTC.